The clone carrying this T cell receptor (beta chain) registers medium-sized by frequency. These data originate in a study of CXCR3-negative and CXCR3-positive naive CD8 T cells. The study made its TRB cDNA libraries by 5' RACE, adding UMI labels. Reprocessing the 5' RACE reads, TCRdb reports a single entry for every CDR3 protein and omits DNA. This repertoire includes thousands of distinct CDR3 sequences. The V gene's germline CDR1 is SGHRS and CDR2 YFSETQ. There are 13 residues in the CDR3. The sequence was collected from a human donor in good health. Some clones in this sample may be carry-over from other donors' samples. This chain joins TRBV5-1 and TRBJ2-1. The sequencing sample was made of naive CXCR3- CD8+ T cells from blood. Specified subset: CD45RO-CCR7+CD27+CD95- naive CD8+ T cells lacking CXCR3 (TNR3-). Here the CDR3 reads CASSLEGFNEQFF. Variable domain in full (rest from reference TRBV5-1 and TRBJ2-1): KAGVTQTPRYLIKTRGQQVTLSCSPISGHRSVSWYQQTPGQGLQFLFEYFSETQRNKGNFPGRFSGRQFSNSRSEMNVSTLELGDSALYLCASSLEGFNEQFFGPGTRLTVL.